In this sample, the clone carrying this T cell receptor beta chain turned up many times. Its antigen is not known. The CDR3 is made up of 12 amino acids. Per the germline V gene, CDR1 is SGHRS and CDR2 is YFSETQ. Trimming shortened V by 1 base and J by 7 bases, and 8 bases separated the two germline ends. This entry is derived from a study of response to subunit inactivated influenza vaccine. Regarding the study as a whole: It was the authors' suggestion that each seasonal influenza vaccination recruits few new T cells.

TCRdb reanalysed the RT-PCR reads using MiXCR and keeps one entry per CDR3 protein. The sample has hundreds of thousands of distinct CDR3 sequences, approximately 14% seen once; the top ten hold 7.6%. Specimen: PBMCs from blood, collected 14 to 15 days before vaccination. This sequence originates from a man between 45 and 60 years old who received an inactivated influenza vaccine. V usage is TRBV5-1 and J usage is TRBJ1-2; possible D gene TRBD1, 5 bases. The CDR3 sequence is CASSLRGGGYTF. Here the CDR3 DNA reads TGCGCCAGCAGCTTGAGGGGAGGTGGCTACACCTTC.